This TCR beta chain was captured by sequencing in a study of T cell repertoires in cytomegalovirus infection (dated by TCRdb to about 2019). For context, the study as a whole: Recently identified HLA-C-restricted CMV epitopes, whose presentation resists viral immunomodulation, were targeted by peptide stimulations together with well-studied HLA-B-restricted epitopes. Donor HLA type was relevant to the analysis, as public TCR beta signatures indicated carriage of CMV infection together with the matching HLA type. Beyond this particular receptor, the publication reports: The ex vivo response was dominated by HLA-C-restricted CMV-specific TCR beta clonotypes, and the single most frequent clonotype in two of eight donors was supplied by these HLA-C-restricted clonotypes. In both this cohort and an independent cohort of 350 or so donors, the cumulative frequency of public TCR beta family members distinguished carriers of CMV infection plus the relevant HLA type.

Taken with the paper, the label for treatment or condition translates to: in vitro stimulation with specific CMV peptide epitopes to enrich CMV-specific T cells. V is clipped by 5 bases and J by 0 bases, and the sequence between their germline boundaries is 11 bases long. From cysteine to phenylalanine, the CDR3 is 15 amino acids long. This entry keeps only the CDR3 DNA: 45 bases, framed from base 1. CDR1 and CDR2 (SNHLY, FYNNEI) derive from the germline V gene. This clonotype was picked up a small number of times. Its antigen is still unknown. No much larger clone is present one base from it, and per-base qualities are unavailable. Reads for this sample came from an Illumina HiSeq 1500. TCRdb reprocessing: public reads trimmed at Q25 with fastp, clones called with MiXCR, in-frame beta chains kept. Each entry merges the rows of one CDR3 protein and shows their most common DNA and genes. The sample data list about 900,000 distinct CDR3 sequences, and under 40% of these were observed just once. The ten biggest clones cover about an eighth of the sample.

The sample in question was cultured CD8+ T cells from PBMCs, obtained from culture after CMV antigen stimulation. Here the chain combines TRBV2 and TRBJ1-3; a confident D gene designation cannot be given. The TCR originated in a human donor in good health (CMV status not recorded). Some clones in this sample may be carry-over from other donors' samples. The CDR3 protein: CASSTPGRSGNTIYF. The DNA sequence is TGTGCCAGCAGTACCCCCGGGCGCTCTGGAAACACCATATATTTT.